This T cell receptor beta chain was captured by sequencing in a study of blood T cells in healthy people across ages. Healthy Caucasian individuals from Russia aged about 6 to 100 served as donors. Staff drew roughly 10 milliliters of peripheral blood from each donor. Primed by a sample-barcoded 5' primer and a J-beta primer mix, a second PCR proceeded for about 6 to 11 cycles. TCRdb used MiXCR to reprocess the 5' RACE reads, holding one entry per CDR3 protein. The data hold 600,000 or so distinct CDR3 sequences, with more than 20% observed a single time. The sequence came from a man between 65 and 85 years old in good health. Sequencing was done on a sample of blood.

Here the CDR3 reads CAAAGGSGNTIYF. CDR3 in DNA: TGTGCCGCCGCGGGGGGCTCTGGAAACACCATATATTTT. This sequence joins TRBV12-3 or TRBV12-4 and TRBJ1-3; D perhaps matches TRBD1 (5 bases). The CDR3 spans 13 residues. Trimming shortened V by 11 bases and J by 0 bases, and 11 bases separated the two germline ends.